This is a list of T cell receptor beta chains from one sample in a study of long-term antiretroviral therapy in people with HIV. TCRdb keeps only in-frame clones here, not all; method: immunoSEQ multiplex PCR. The sample has 26,000 or so clones, more than 75% seen once. This specimen was unsorted PBMCs, taken 2 years after starting antiretroviral therapy. The receptors derive from a man in his fifties with HIV. Both conserved end residues are part of each CDR3. D genes are given only for firm matches. Clone size is shown for a subset of rows, as once, few, many or a class of expanded clone.

few | TRBJ2-1 | 12 | NA | TRBV7-9 | TGTGCCAGCAGCTTAGTCCCGGCGAGGCAGTTCTTC | CASSLVPARQFF
NA | TRBJ1-4 | 14 | TRBD1 | TRBV6-5 | TGTGCCAGCAGTATACAGGGGGCGGGTGAAAAACTGTTTTTT | CASSIQGAGEKLFF
NA | TRBJ2-1 | 16 | TRBD1 | TRBV10-3 | TGTGCCATCAGTGAGTCGGGGGCGGGGACAGGAATGGAGCAGTTCTTC | CAISESGAGTGMEQFF
NA | TRBJ1-5 | 13 | TRBD1 | TRBV2 | TGTGCCAGCAGTCGACAGGGCGGTCAGCCCCAGCATTTT | CASSRQGGQPQHF
NA | TRBJ2-5 | 15 | NA | TRBV25-1 | TGTGCCAGCAGTGACGCTTTGCGGGGCCAAGAGACCCAGTACTTC | CASSDALRGQETQYF
NA | TRBJ2-1 | 19 | TRBD1 | TRBV4-1 | TGCGCCAGCAGCCGGTCAGGTGGGGGACAGGGGGTTTCCTACAATGAGCAGTTCTTC | CASSRSGGGQGVSYNEQFF
once | TRBJ2-7 | 13 | NA | TRBV27 | TGTGCCATCCCAGACCCAGGGAAGGAAGAGCAGTACTTC | CAIPDPGKEEQYF
NA | TRBJ1-2 | 15 | NA | TRBV6-1 | TGTGCCAGCAGTGAATCGACAGAGACTAACTATGGCTACACCTTC | CASSESTETNYGYTF
NA | TRBJ1-2 | 15 | TRBD1 | TRBV27 | TGTGCCAGCAGTGATCCGGGACAGGGATGGTATGGCTACACCTTC | CASSDPGQGWYGYTF
NA | TRBJ1-6 | 16 | NA | TRBV5-4 | TGTGCCAGCAGCCCGCAAGTGGGCGCCTATAATTCACCCCTCCACTTT | CASSPQVGAYNSPLHF
NA | TRBJ1-1 | 11 | NA | TRBV7-9 | TGTGCCAGCCGTTTAGTCTATGAAGCTTTCTTT | CASRLVYEAFF
NA | TRBJ1-5 | 12 | NA | TRBV28 | TGTGCCAGCAGCCAGGGAAATCAGCCCCAGCATTTT | CASSQGNQPQHF
NA | TRBJ2-7 | 15 | TRBD2 | TRBV11-2 | TGTGCCAGCAGCTTCGAAGCGGGGCGACCCTACGAGCAGTACTTC | CASSFEAGRPYEQYF
NA | TRBJ2-6 | 18 | TRBD1 | TRBV4-3 | TGCGCCAGCAGCCAAGGAGGGACAGGGTTTGCTGGGGCCAACGTCCTGACTTTC | CASSQGGTGFAGANVLTF
NA | TRBJ2-5 | 13 | NA | TRBV4-1 | TGCGCCAGCAGCCAAATCAGGGGAGAGACCCAGTACTTC | CASSQIRGETQYF
once | TRBJ2-7 | 15 | NA | TRBV28 | TGTGCCAGCAGTTCCGGGGGACAGAGCTCCTACGAGCAGTACTTC | CASSSGGQSSYEQYF
few | TRBJ1-2 | 12 | NA | TRBV28 | TGTGCCAGCAGTTTACCCGGGTATGGCTACACCTTC | CASSLPGYGYTF
once | TRBJ1-1 | 13 | NA | TRBV5-1 | TGCGCCAGCAGCTTGGTGGGGGGCCCTGAAGCTTTCTTT | CASSLVGGPEAFF
NA | TRBJ2-5 | 15 | NA | TRBV7-2 | TGTGCCAGCAGCTTAAACGGGGGCCCAGGGGAGACCCAGTACTTC | CASSLNGGPGETQYF
NA | TRBJ2-5 | 17 | NA | TRBV7-9 | TGTGCCAGCAGCCTAGGGTATGTAATGGACAGCAAAGAGACCCAGTACTTC | CASSLGYVMDSKETQYF
NA | TRBJ1-6 | 16 | TRBD1 | TRBV14 | TGTGCCAGCAGCCAAGATTTAGGACAGGGAAATTCACCCCTCCACTTT | CASSQDLGQGNSPLHF
NA | TRBJ2-7 | 14 | NA | TRBV7-9 | TGTGCCAGCAGCTCGGGGGACAGTTCCTACGAGCAGTACTTC | CASSSGDSSYEQYF
NA | TRBJ1-1 | 15 | NA | TRBV9 | TGTGCCAGCAGCGTAGAGGGGGATCCGGACACTGAAGCTTTCTTT | CASSVEGDPDTEAFF
NA | TRBJ2-1 | 15 | NA | TRBV13 | TGTGCCAGCAGCTTAAGTAGGGGTGGTTACAATGAGCAGTTCTTC | CASSLSRGGYNEQFF
NA | TRBJ2-7 | 14 | TRBD1 | TRBV10-3 | TGTGCCATCAGTGACCCGGGACAGGGGGACGAGCAGTACTTC | CAISDPGQGDEQYF
NA | TRBJ1-5 | 14 | TRBD1 | TRBV30 | TGTGCCTGGAGTGTGGAACAGGGGCACCAGCCCCAGCATTTT | CAWSVEQGHQPQHF
NA | TRBJ1-1 | 14 | NA | TRBV19 | TGTGCCAGTAGTATAGGTCAAGTGAACACTGAAGCTTTCTTT | CASSIGQVNTEAFF
once | TRBJ1-1 | 15 | NA | TRBV11-2 | TGTGCCAGCAGCTCGCCCAGCGTGGCCGGCACTGAAGCTTTCTTT | CASSSPSVAGTEAFF
once | TRBJ1-3 | 14 | NA | TRBV9 | TGTGCCAGCAGCGTGGGTACCTCTGGAAACACCATATATTTT | CASSVGTSGNTIYF
once | TRBJ2-1 | 15 | NA | TRBV6-5 | TGTGCCAGCAGTTACTCAGCGATGGGGTTTAATGAGCAGTTCTTC | CASSYSAMGFNEQFF
NA | TRBJ2-5 | 12 | NA | TRBV13 | TGTGCCAGCAGCTTGTACCAAGAGACCCAGTACTTC | CASSLYQETQYF
NA | TRBJ2-7 | 12 | NA | TRBV5-1 | TGCGCCAGCAGCGGATCAACCTACGAGCAGTACTTC | CASSGSTYEQYF
NA | TRBJ2-7 | 14 | TRBD1 | TRBV7-6 | TGTGCCAGCAGCTCCAGACAGGGCGGTTACGAGCAGTACTTC | CASSSRQGGYEQYF
NA | TRBJ2-7 | 10 | NA | TRBV2 | TGTGCCAGCAGTGGCGACCGAAGGTACTTC | CASSGDRRYF
NA | TRBJ2-2 | 15 | NA | TRBV7-6 | TGTGCCAGCAGCCCCGGGACAAAGAACACCGGGGAGCTGTTTTTT | CASSPGTKNTGELFF
once | TRBJ1-6 | 13 | TRBD1 | TRBV7-2 | TGTGCCAGCAGCCCGACAGGGAATTCACCCCTCCACTTT | CASSPTGNSPLHF
NA | TRBJ2-2 | 16 | NA | TRBV6-4 | TGTGCCAGCAGTGACTCCTGGACAGAGAACACCGGGGAGCTGTTTTTT | CASSDSWTENTGELFF
NA | TRBJ1-3 | 13 | NA | TRBV6-6 | TGTGCCAGCAGACCCGGACTGAGAAACACCATATATTTT | CASRPGLRNTIYF
NA | TRBJ2-5 | 15 | TRBD1 | TRBV19 | TGTGCCAGTAGTATACGGTCCAGGGGGCAAAAGACCCAGTACTTC | CASSIRSRGQKTQYF
NA | TRBJ2-2 | 17 | TRBD1 | TRBV18 | TGTGCCAGCTCACTAGTGCTGGGACAGGGGAACACCGGGGAGCTGTTTTTT | CASSLVLGQGNTGELFF
NA | TRBJ2-7 | 16 | TRBD2 | TRBV18 | TGTGCCAGCTCACCACTGACTAGCGGGAGCTCCTACGAGCAGTACTTC | CASSPLTSGSSYEQYF
NA | TRBJ1-1 | 14 | NA | TRBV19 | TGTGCCAGTCATAAACATACGGGGCACACTGAAGCTTTCTTT | CASHKHTGHTEAFF
NA | TRBJ1-5 | 15 | NA | TRBV19 | TGTGCCAGTAGCGCCGGGACGCTGTATGATCAGCCCCAGCATTTT | CASSAGTLYDQPQHF
once | TRBJ2-1 | 15 | TRBD2 | TRBV6-5 | TGTGCCAGCAGTTCCGGACTAGCGAGCTACAATGAGCAGTTCTTC | CASSSGLASYNEQFF
NA | TRBJ2-2 | 14 | NA | TRBV4-1 | TGCGCCAGCAGAGGGACGGCGAACACCGGGGAGCTGTTTTTT | CASRGTANTGELFF
NA | TRBJ2-1 | 14 | TRBD1 | TRBV7-8 | TGTGCCAGCAGCCGGACAGGGCCCCCCAATGAGCAGTTCTTC | CASSRTGPPNEQFF
NA | TRBJ2-6 | 17 | TRBD1 | TRBV2 | TGTGCCAGCAGTGCAGGGACAGCCAGCTCTGGGGCCAACGTCCTGACTTTC | CASSAGTASSGANVLTF
NA | TRBJ2-1 | 15 | NA | TRBV5-1 | TGCGCCAGCAGCTTGTTTGGATCCCCCTACAATGAGCAGTTCTTC | CASSLFGSPYNEQFF
NA | TRBJ1-1 | 16 | NA | TRBV5-5 | TGTGCCAGCAGCCTCCGCCCGATCCAACTGAACACTGAAGCTTTCTTT | CASSLRPIQLNTEAFF
NA | TRBJ2-1 | 14 | NA | TRBV7-9 | TGTGCCAGCATCGAGGGGAGCTCCTACAATGAGCAGTTCTTC | CASIEGSSYNEQFF
NA | TRBJ2-7 | 15 | NA | TRBV14 | TGTGCCAGCAGCTTCGTCTCCTCCCGCCCCTACGAGCAGTACTTC | CASSFVSSRPYEQYF